The 6 T cell receptor beta chains below were found in one sample sequenced in a study of blood T cell repertoires in COVID-19. Some clones are missing from TCRdb's copy, which holds only in-frame ones; the method was immunoSEQ multiplex PCR. The table includes fewer than 150,000 clones, approximately 86% detected once. Sequenced material: peripheral blood. The receptors derive from a woman aged 50 to 60 who had recovered from COVID-19.

This clone was seen more than once but under ten times. V usage is TRBV4-2 and J usage is TRBJ1-6; TRBD1 aligns across 9 bases. The CDR3 is 15 amino acids. After removal of 3 bases from V and 7 bases from J, the junction contained 4 bases not matched to a gene. CDR1 LGHNA and CDR2 YNFKEQ come from the germline V gene. This CDR3 is CASSHWDRENSPLHF. Here the CDR3 DNA reads TGTGCCAGCAGCCACTGGGACAGGGAGAATTCACCCCTCCACTTT.

This clone was counted once. V usage is TRBV3-1 (or the pseudogene TRBV3-2) and J usage is TRBJ1-5, with D possibly being TRBD1 (6 bases). Deletions cut 4 bases from V and 8 bases from J, with 18 bases between. CDR3 size: 15 residues. Germline CDR1 LGHDT, CDR2 YNNKEL (reference sequence). The CDR3 protein is CASSRDLQGPEPQHF. CDR3 nucleotide sequence: TGTGCCAGCAGCCGGGATCTTCAGGGGCCGGAGCCCCAGCATTTT.

The chain has TRBV18 and TRBJ2-5, with 10 bases fitting TRBD2. CDR3 length equals 15 residues. V lost 5 bases to trimming and J lost 3 bases; unmatched junction nucleotides: 6. Germline V gives CDR1 KGHSH, CDR2 LQKENI. The CDR3: CASSAGTSVEETQYF. For the CDR3, the DNA is TGTGCCAGCTCAGCCGGGACTAGCGTCGAAGAGACCCAGTACTTC.

The rearrangement links TRBV1 to TRBJ2-7; TRBD2, the D gene given by the table, was not confirmed from the DNA. TRBV1 is labeled a pseudogene. The CDR3 loop spans 13 amino acids. The CDR3 here is CTSSQIQQREQYF. Written as DNA, the CDR3 is TGCACCAGCAGCCAAATCCAGCAGCGCGAGCAGTACTTC.

This chain links TRBV11-2 with TRBJ1-2; 7 bases map to TRBD1. Looked up from germline, CDR1 is SGHAT and CDR2 is FQNNGV. CDR3 length: 13 residues. Losses at the gene ends were 3 bases for V and 6 bases for J; bases not matched to a gene: 4. As DNA, the CDR3 is TGTGCCAGCAGCTTCAGTCAGGGGGATGGCTACACCTTC. This translates into CASSFSQGDGYTF. Combining the CDR3 with reference TRBV11-2 and TRBJ1-2 gives the whole variable domain EAGVAQSPRYKIIEKRQSVAFWCNPISGHATLYWYQQILGQGPKLLIQFQNNGVVDDSQLPKDRFSAERLKGVDSTLKIQPAKLEDSAVYLCASSFSQGDGYTFGSGTRLTVV.

The rearrangement links TRBV24-1 to TRBJ1-2; a weak D match, TRBD1 (5 bases). This CDR3 spans 15 amino acids. V lost 7 bases and J lost 2, with 16 bases in between. CDR1 is KGHDR, CDR2 SFDVKD, per germline. CDR3: CATSDSNPSNYGYTF. CDR3 DNA: TGTGCCACCAGCGACAGTAATCCCTCCAACTATGGCTACACCTTC.